This T cell receptor beta chain was documented in a study of chemoradiotherapy in HPV16-positive cancers. The CDR3 is 20 residues long. Germline CDR1 SGHRS, CDR2 YFSETQ. The germline V and J ends were trimmed by 0 bases and 7 bases, with 32 bases remaining between them. Sequenced by immunoSEQ multiplex PCR; TCRdb stores in-frame clones only, minus some. The sample has 12,000 to 15,000 clones; around 70% are singletons. Over chemoradiotherapy, repertoires were sampled more than once. Sampling was conducted from a patient who underwent chemoradiotherapy. The receptor was derived from a human donor with HPV-associated anogenital cancer. The V and J genes are TRBV5-1 and TRBJ2-7; D may correspond to TRBD1 or TRBD2 (8 bases each). The CDR3 sequence is CASSLAGGDSLAALGLEQYF. DNA of the CDR3: TGCGCCAGCAGCTTGGCAGGGGGCGATTCACTAGCGGCGCTTGGACTTGAGCAGTACTTC. The variable domain in full, completed from reference TRBV5-1 and TRBJ2-7, reads KAGVTQTPRYLIKTRGQQVTLSCSPISGHRSVSWYQQTPGQGLQFLFEYFSETQRNKGNFPGRFSGRQFSNSRSEMNVSTLELGDSALYLCASSLAGGDSLAALGLEQYFGPGTRLTVT.